This T cell receptor beta chain was identified in a study of CD8+ T cells in alopecia areata. Whole-study results and caveats: Researchers reported that TCR sharing among patients proved less clear than in mice, possibly HLA-linked. Compared with normal scalp, lesional scalp had higher clonality and more expanded CD8+ clones.

Sequencing relied on a cDNA template that was reverse transcribed from extracted RNA. Libraries were prepared by immunoSEQ multiplex PCR; TCRdb keeps only in-frame clonotypes and omits some of them. Of approximately 150,000 clones in the sample, about 89% were seen once. In the case of this clone: The antigen remains unidentified.

Sequencing was performed on CD8+ T cells sorted from blood, taken at week 0. The TCR originated in a human donor with alopecia areata.

This CDR3 is CASSSNSDSNTEAFF. In nucleotides, the CDR3 is TGTGCCAGCAGCTCGAACTCGGACTCGAACACTGAAGCTTTCTTT. V is TRBV7-9 and J is TRBJ1-1, with no clear D. Germline-derived CDR1 and CDR2 are SEHNR and FQNEAQ (reference sequence). The CDR3 spans 15 residues. V lost 4 bases, J lost 1 base, and 13 bases lay in between.